A single T cell receptor beta chain is shown here with its context. The antigen remains unidentified. From germline, CDR1 is SGHAT and CDR2 FQNNGV. The CDR3 totals 15 residues. The J segment lost 2 bases and the V segment lost 1 base, leaving 3 bases of the junction unmatched. These data are taken from a study of CD8+ T cells in alopecia areata. Study-wide background: Treated patients received oral tofacitinib, 5 to 10 mg twice daily.

Broader study findings: Affected lesional scalp, above all in alopecia totalis/universalis, was more clonal than normal scalp.

Researchers gathered lesional scalp punch biopsies and peripheral blood from patients with alopecia areata. Extraction of RNA preceded its reverse transcription into cDNA, which served as the sequencing template. TCRdb keeps only in-frame clones here, not all; method: immunoSEQ multiplex PCR. The table records more than 95,000 clones, 41% of them present only once. The chain couples TRBV11-2 to TRBJ2-7; TRBD1 matches 9 bases. The sequenced material came from CD4+ T cells sorted from blood. This sequence originates from a human donor with alopecia areata. CDR3 DNA: TGTGCCAGCAGCTTAGTGGGACAGGGAACCTACGAGCAGTACTTC. Translation: CASSLVGQGTYEQYF. Supplemented by reference TRBV11-2 and TRBJ2-7, the full variable domain reads EAGVAQSPRYKIIEKRQSVAFWCNPISGHATLYWYQQILGQGPKLLIQFQNNGVVDDSQLPKDRFSAERLKGVDSTLKIQPAKLEDSAVYLCASSLVGQGTYEQYFGPGTRLTVT.